A selection of T cell receptor beta chains follows, all from one sample in a study of Graves' ophthalmopathy and Graves' hyperthyroidism. In TCRdb, the multiplex PCR reads were re-called with MiXCR into one record per CDR3 protein. The data hold around 400,000 distinct CDR3 sequences, with more than 20% observed a single time. The specimen sequenced was peripheral blood. These receptors were collected from a woman between 18 and 30 years old with stable Graves' hyperthyroidism. Each CDR3 is given with its conserved first and last residue. A D gene is named only where the DNA matches it firmly. Only some rows state a clone size, as once, few, many or a class for expanded clones.

TRBJ2-7,NA,TRBV12-3/TRBV12-4,TRBD1,TGTGCCAGCAGTTTAAAAAAATCGAGGGGGCAGATGGACTTC,CASSLKKSRGQMDF
TRBJ1-5,many,TRBV12-3/TRBV12-4,NA,TGTGCCAGCAGGGGCGGAGAGGGCAATCAGCCCCAGCATTTT,CASRGGEGNQPQHF
TRBJ2-7,many,TRBV7-9,NA,TGTGCCAGCACCAAAGATGGGGGGCTGGGGAACTTC,CASTKDGGLGNF
TRBJ1-2,many,TRBV6-2/TRBV6-3,NA,TGTGCCAGCAGTTACCCGGGACCCACGGGAGGCTACACCTTC,CASSYPGPTGGYTF
TRBJ2-7,many,TRBV15,TRBD2,TGTGCCACCAGCAGACAGACTAGCGGGAGATTATCGGCCTACGAGCAGTACTTC,CATSRQTSGRLSAYEQYF
TRBJ1-6,NA,TRBV12-3/TRBV12-4,NA,TGTGCCAGCAGCCCAACAGGGAGCTCCTATAATTCACCCCTCCACTTT,CASSPTGSSYNSPLHF
TRBJ1-2,many,TRBV5-1,TRBD1,TGCGCCAGCAGCGTCGGGACAGGGGCCTCGCGGGGCTACACCTTC,CASSVGTGASRGYTF
TRBJ2-7,many,TRBV27,TRBD1,TGTGCCAGCAGTTTAGGGACAGCCTACGAGCAGTACTTC,CASSLGTAYEQYF
TRBJ2-7,few,TRBV5-6,TRBD1,TGTGCCAGCAGCTTCAGGACAGGGAGTGAAGAGCAGTACTTC,CASSFRTGSEEQYF
TRBJ1-3,NA,TRBV19,NA,TGTGCCAGTATCGACGGGGTCATCTCTGGAAACACCATATATTTT,CASIDGVISGNTIYF
TRBJ1-2,NA,TRBV3-1,TRBD1,TGTGCCAGCAGCCACCAAGACAGGGTTGCAAACTATGGCTACACCTTC,CASSHQDRVANYGYTF
TRBJ1-2,many,TRBV19,TRBD1,TGTGCCAGTAGCCATTCATCTGGGGGACAGGGGAACTATGGCTACACCTTC,CASSHSSGGQGNYGYTF
TRBJ1-1,NA,TRBV5-1,NA,TGCGTCAGCAGCTTGGATCACAACACTGAAGCTTTCTTT,CVSSLDHNTEAFF
TRBJ2-4,few,TRBV11-2,NA,TGTGCCAGCAGCTTTAAGGGACAACTTGGCAAAAACATTCAGTACTTC,CASSFKGQLGKNIQYF
TRBJ1-2,NA,TRBV24-1,TRBD1,TGTGCCACCAGGGGACAGGTCGATGGGGGCTACACCTTC,CATRGQVDGGYTF
TRBJ1-5,NA,TRBV7-9,NA,TGTGCCAGCAGCTTAGCCGGGGGGGGCTCTCAGCCCCAGCATTTT,CASSLAGGGSQPQHF
TRBJ1-5,many,TRBV27,NA,TGTGCCAGCAGTTTTCATCGGGGGGGGACACGGACAACTTATAGCAATCAGCCCCAGCATTTT,CASSFHRGGTRTTYSNQPQHF
TRBJ2-5,many,TRBV7-9,NA,TGTGCCAGCAGCTTAGCTGGACTTCAAGAGACCCAGTACTTC,CASSLAGLQETQYF
TRBJ2-7,many,TRBV29-1,NA,TGCAGCGTTGAAGGGGGCCAGCCCTCCTACGAGCAGTACTTC,CSVEGGQPSYEQYF
TRBJ2-4,NA,TRBV7-2,NA,TGTGCCAGCAGCGGACAAGCTAAAAACATTCAGTACTTC,CASSGQAKNIQYF
TRBJ2-5,many,TRBV6-1,NA,TGTGCCGCGACCCGGACGCAGGGCGAGACCCAGTACTTC,CAATRTQGETQYF
TRBJ1-2,few,TRBV12-3/TRBV12-4,NA,TGTGCCAGCAGTTTGGGGTTAGGCTACACCTTC,CASSLGLGYTF
TRBJ2-2,many,TRBV7-2,NA,TGTGCCAGCAGCGTTCAGGGTACCGACACCGGGGAGCTGTTTTTT,CASSVQGTDTGELFF